The next 15 T cell receptor beta chains were all read from a single sample in a study of cytomegalovirus exposure and HLA in healthy donors. PCR amplification relied on 60 Vbeta primers (plus 13 Jbeta primers). Repertoires were generated with immunoSEQ multiplex PCR, while TCRdb's copy carries only in-frame clones and drops some. The sample contains 150,000 to 160,000 clones, 60% to 85% of which appear only once. The sample consisted of PBMCs. The receptor set was obtained from a woman in her forties in good health and CMV-seronegative.

The genes are TRBV5-1 and TRBJ1-4; possible D gene TRBD1, 6 bases. Trimming stripped 4 bases from V and 0 bases from J, with 13 bases between. The CDR3 spans 16 residues. CDR1 is SGHRS and CDR2 is YFSETQ in the germline V gene. As DNA, the CDR3 is TGCGCCAGCAGCCCCCTCGGGGGGCCAACTAATGAAAAACTGTTTTTT. It is translated as CASSPLGGPTNEKLFF.

The chain couples TRBV2 to TRBJ1-2; the match to TRBD1 covers 8 bases. The ends lost 4 bases at V and 3 bases at J; junction bases unmatched: 7. The germline V gene has CDR1 SNHLY and CDR2 FYNNEI. The length of the CDR3 is 15 residues. The CDR3, as DNA: TGTGCCAGCAGTGGGCAGGGGGCCGCTTACTATGGCTACACCTTC. Protein: CASSGQGAAYYGYTF.

The J gene is TRBJ2-5, the V gene TRBV21-1; the table's D call TRBD2 went unverified against the DNA. TRBV21-1 is labeled a pseudogene. This CDR3 contains 17 residues. CDR3 in amino acids: CASSTLELAGDRETQYF. DNA for the CDR3: TGTGCCAGCAGCACTCTTGAACTAGCGGGGGACCGAGAGACCCAGTACTTC.

This clone was seen once. The rearrangement uses TRBV9 and TRBJ2-3; weak D call: TRBD2 (6 bases). Germline assignment: CDR1 SGDLS and CDR2 YYNGEE. The CDR3 totals 11 residues. Trimming left V 4 bases short and J 9 bases short, with 9 bases between. In DNA, the CDR3 is TGTGCCAGCAGCAAGGCGGGGACGCAGTATTTT. Its translation is CASSKAGTQYF. The whole variable domain, remainder taken from reference TRBV9 and TRBJ2-3, is DSGVTQTPKHLITATGQRVTLRCSPRSGDLSVYWYQQSLDQGLQFLIQYYNGEERAKGNILERFSAQQFPDLHSELNLSSLELGDSALYFCASSKAGTQYFGPGTRLTVL.

The chain carries TRBV6-6 and TRBJ2-7, with a possible D match to TRBD1 (6 bases). The CDR3 loop spans 12 amino acids. V shed 7 bases and J shed 6 bases, with 13 bases lying between them. From germline, CDR1 is MNHNY and CDR2 SVGAGI (reference sequence). CDR3 residues: CASTLPGAEQYF. The CDR3 DNA follows: TGTGCCAGCACCCTCCCAGGGGCCGAGCAGTACTTC.

The rearrangement joins TRBV7-8 to TRBJ1-1, with D hard to call. This CDR3 has 12 residues. V lost 7 bases and J 3 bases, leaving 9 bases between the germline ends. Germline V CDR1 and CDR2: SGHVS, FQNEAQ. The CDR3 DNA is TGTGCCAGCACCTTTACGGACACTGAAGCTTTCTTT. Encoded protein: CASTFTDTEAFF.

V and J are TRBV5-1 and TRBJ1-1, with no clear D. Germline V gene data show CDR1 as SGHRS and CDR2 as YFSETQ. The CDR3 length is 13 residues. Trimming removed 0 bases from V and 1 base from J, with 4 bases in between. The DNA for the CDR3 is TGCGCCAGCAGCTTGGACACGAACACTGAAGCTTTCTTT. Its protein is CASSLDTNTEAFF.

The chain has TRBV7-9 and TRBJ2-5; 8 bases agree with TRBD1. Germline-derived CDR1 and CDR2 are SEHNR and FQNEAQ (reference sequence). The ends lost 5 bases at V and 0 bases at J; junction bases unmatched: 11. CDR3 length: 17 residues. CDR3 loop: CASSPQWGQAHQETQYF. CDR3 nucleotide sequence: TGTGCCAGCAGCCCCCAATGGGGACAGGCCCACCAAGAGACCCAGTACTTC.

This chain links TRBV19 with TRBJ2-7, with D perhaps TRBD2 (6 bases). This CDR3 is 14 amino acids long. Germline CDR1 reads LNHDA; CDR2 reads SQIVND (reference sequence). V was cut by 5 bases and J by 4 bases, with 15 bases left in between. This chain's CDR3 is CASSGDSRYYEQYF. For the CDR3, the DNA is TGTGCCAGTAGTGGGGACTCTAGGTATTACGAGCAGTACTTC.

This clone came up once. V is TRBV2 and J is TRBJ2-3; weak D call: TRBD2 (6 bases). This CDR3 has 13 amino acids. From germline, CDR1 is SNHLY and CDR2 FYNNEI. Between the trimmed V and J ends, which lost 6 bases and 0 bases, there was a span of 7 bases. CDR3 sequence: CASREGSTDTQYF. The DNA of the CDR3 is TGTGCCAGCAGGGAGGGGAGCACAGATACGCAGTATTTT.

This clone occurred a few times. The chain links TRBV27 to TRBJ1-4; 9 bases map to TRBD1. The CDR3 totals 13 residues. Germline CDR1 reads MNHEY; CDR2 reads SMNVEV (reference sequence). The V gene end was trimmed by 5 bases and the J gene end by 11 bases; junction bases not matched to a gene: 6. DNA of the CDR3: TGTGCCAGCAGTCCTCGGACAGGGGAGAAACTGTTTTTT. Translating it yields CASSPRTGEKLFF.

The chain links TRBV6-1 to TRBJ2-5; the match to TRBD1 covers 9 bases. The CDR3 length is 11 residues. Germline CDR1 is MNHNS and CDR2 is SASEGT. Trimming cost V 4 bases and J 12 bases; bases outside gene matches: 3. The CDR3 reads CASSARDREYF. CDR3 DNA: TGTGCCAGCAGTGCAAGGGACAGGGAGTACTTC.

The V call is TRBV6-1, the J call TRBJ2-5; 10 bases map to TRBD1. V lost 6 bases and J lost 4; bases outside the gene matches: 5. In germline, CDR1 is MNHNS, CDR2 SASEGT. The CDR3 loop spans 14 amino acids. CDR3 in amino acids: CASSWDRGGETQYF. CDR3 DNA sequence: TGTGCCAGCAGCTGGGACAGGGGAGGAGAGACCCAGTACTTC.

The chain employs TRBV19 and TRBJ2-2; 12 bases map to TRBD1. The CDR3 extends over 17 amino acids. CDR1 is LNHDA and CDR2 is SQIVND in the germline V gene (reference sequence). Losses at the gene ends were 6 bases for V and 4 bases for J; bases not matched to a gene: 9. CDR3 amino acids: CASSGTGGERSTGELFF. The DNA of the CDR3 is TGTGCCAGTAGCGGGACAGGGGGCGAAAGGAGCACCGGGGAGCTGTTTTTT.

This clone was picked up a small number of times. The chain is built from TRBV25-1 and TRBJ1-1; D is perhaps TRBD1 (5 bases). Trimming removed 5 bases from V and 10 bases from J, with 20 bases in between. The germline CDR1 and CDR2 sequences are MGHDK and SYGVNS. The CDR3 is 14 amino acids. DNA of the CDR3: TGTGCCAGCAGTCCCTCAGGGCTGGCGGGGGGAGCTTTCTTT. This encodes CASSPSGLAGGAFF.